This T cell receptor beta chain appears in the sequencing data of a study of Ad26.COV2.S vaccination and SARS-CoV-2 variants. Broader study findings: Vaccinated and placebo-treated recipients had similar non-spike TCR breadth. The breadth of spike-specific CD8+ and CD4+ T cell responses after vaccination was reportedly substantial. TCR breadth and depth analyses may have underestimated total T cell responses. Those who received the vaccine showed greater spike-specific TCR breadth than those given placebo.

With V trimmed by 5 bases and J by 15 bases, 18 bases remained unmatched. This CDR3 has 15 residues. Germline values: CDR1 LGHDT, CDR2 YNNKEL (reference sequence). To note about this clone: Its target is unknown.

Some clones are missing from TCRdb's copy, which holds only in-frame ones; the method was immunoSEQ multiplex PCR. This sample has around 370,000 clones, with roughly 94% found just once. The sequence was obtained from a human donor who had recovered from COVID-19. This rearrangement joins TRBV3-1 (or the pseudogene TRBV3-2) to TRBJ1-5; 8 bases are a match to TRBD1. This sample comprised peripheral blood, obtained after recovery from COVID-19. The CDR3 nucleotides read TGTGCCAGCAGCATAGGGACAGGCCAGGTTTGTTTGTGGCATTTT. Translation gives CASSIGTGQVCLWHF.